The rows below give T cell receptor beta chains drawn from one sample of a study of blood T cells in healthy people across ages. TCRdb reanalysed the 5' RACE reads using MiXCR and keeps one entry per CDR3 protein. The table has 1,500,000 or so distinct CDR3 sequences, around 40% seen once; the top ten hold under 5%. Sequences were obtained from blood. These receptors were taken from a woman younger than 35 in good health. The CDR3 runs from the conserved cysteine through the conserved F or W. The D gene is left open where the match is weak. A clone size is listed for some rows: how often the clone was seen (once, few, many), or a class if it is expanded.

j_gene,v_gene,abundance,d_gene,CDR3nt,CDR3aa
TRBJ2-1,TRBV11-2,-,-,TGTGCCAGCAGCTCCCCTTTTAGGGGAAGCTCCTACAATGAGCAGTTCTTC,CASSSPFRGSSYNEQFF
TRBJ1-1,TRBV27,-,TRBD1,TGTGCCAGCAGTTTTGAGGGGACAGCAAACACTGAAGCTTTCTTT,CASSFEGTANTEAFF
TRBJ2-3,TRBV20-1,-,TRBD2,TGCAGTGCTCAGAGACTAGCGGGAGCGCTCACAGATACGCAGTATTTT,CSAQRLAGALTDTQYF
TRBJ1-5,TRBV7-2,-,-,TGTGCCAGCAGCCCCGACAGACTCTCCAATCAGCCCCAGCATTTT,CASSPDRLSNQPQHF
TRBJ1-6,TRBV27,few,-,TGTGCCAGCAGTTCCCGACATAATAATTCACCCCTCCACTTT,CASSSRHNNSPLHF
TRBJ2-7,TRBV24-1,-,-,TGTGCCACCAGTGATTTGGGCGCGAACGAGCAGTACTTC,CATSDLGANEQYF
TRBJ1-2,TRBV29-1,few,-,TGCAGCGTCCCGACTGGAACTAACTATGGCTACACCTTC,CSVPTGTNYGYTF
TRBJ2-3,TRBV4-3,few,TRBD1,TGCGCCAGCAGCCAGGATGACAGGGGGCAGACAGATACGCAGTATTTT,CASSQDDRGQTDTQYF
TRBJ2-3,TRBV5-1,-,-,TGCGCCAGCAGCGAAGCAACAGGGCACAGCACAGATACGCAGTATTTT,CASSEATGHSTDTQYF
TRBJ2-5,TRBV20-1,-,-,TGCAGTGCTAGAGTAATCCGAACCCAAGAGACCCAGTACTTC,CSARVIRTQETQYF
TRBJ2-3,TRBV28,-,-,TGTGCCAGCAGTACCTCGACAGTGCTACTCATCGATACGCAGTATTTT,CASSTSTVLLIDTQYF
TRBJ2-5,TRBV29-1,-,-,TGCAGCGTTGAAGATCAATGGAGCAGGACCCAGTACTTC,CSVEDQWSRTQYF
TRBJ1-1,TRBV10-3,-,-,TGTGCCATCAGTAGGGACCCCTACAATACTGAAGCTTTCTTT,CAISRDPYNTEAFF
TRBJ2-7,TRBV12-3/TRBV12-4,-,-,TGTGCCAGCAGGTTCCCCGGTAGCGAGCAGTACTTC,CASRFPGSEQYF
TRBJ2-4,TRBV28,-,-,TGTGCCAGCAGTCGGGAGTTAGCCAAAAACATTCAGTACTTC,CASSRELAKNIQYF
TRBJ2-3,TRBV7-2,-,TRBD2,TGTGCCAGCAGCTTAGGGGGTGGACTAGCAGCTACGCAGTATTTT,CASSLGGGLAATQYF
TRBJ2-1,TRBV4-1,few,-,TGCGCCAGCAGCCAAGTGGACATGGGGTTTTCCTACAATGAGCAGTTCTTC,CASSQVDMGFSYNEQFF
TRBJ2-1,TRBV7-2,few,TRBD1,TGTGCCAGCAGCTTTAGACTTCGGACAGGGAATGAGCAGTTCTTC,CASSFRLRTGNEQFF
TRBJ2-3,TRBV7-9,few,-,TGTGCCAGCAGCTTTCGACGACAACACACAGATACGCAGTATTTT,CASSFRRQHTDTQYF